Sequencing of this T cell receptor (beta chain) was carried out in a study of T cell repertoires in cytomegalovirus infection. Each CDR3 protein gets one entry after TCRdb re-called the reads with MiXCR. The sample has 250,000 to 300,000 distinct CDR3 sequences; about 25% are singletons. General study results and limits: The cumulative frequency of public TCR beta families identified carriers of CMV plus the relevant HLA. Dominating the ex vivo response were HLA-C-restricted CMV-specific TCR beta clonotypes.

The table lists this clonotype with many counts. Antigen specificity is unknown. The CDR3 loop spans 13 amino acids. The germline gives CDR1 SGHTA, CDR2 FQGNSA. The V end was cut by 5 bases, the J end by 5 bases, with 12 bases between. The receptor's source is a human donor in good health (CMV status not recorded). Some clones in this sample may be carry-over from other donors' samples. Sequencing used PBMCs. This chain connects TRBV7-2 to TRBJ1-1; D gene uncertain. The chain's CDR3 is CASSTRASTEAFF. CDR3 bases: TGTGCCAGCAGCACACGGGCCTCGACTGAAGCTTTCTTT.